Listed here is a single T cell receptor (beta chain). Its antigen is still unknown. The data were taken from a study of T cells after yellow fever vaccination. Whole-study context: Any fraction with a low cell number was prepared using SMART-Seq v4 Ultra Low Input.

The CDR3 loop spans 15 amino acids. CDR1 and CDR2 from the germline V gene are SNHLY and FYNNEI. The junction had 11 bases not matched to a gene; V was cut back by 7 bases and J by 4 bases. Template switching by 5'RACE produced TCR cDNA, adding a universal primer site and UMIs. MiXCR, applied by TCRdb to the 5' RACE reads, yields one record per CDR3 protein. The sample contains 500,000 to 650,000 distinct CDR3 sequences, 10% to 15% of which appear only once. Whole-study results and caveats: Primary-vaccination clones mostly resurfaced post-booster (around 96% CD4, 75% to 90% CD8). Abundant clonotypes from the bulk population could get into FACS-sorted repertoires as contaminants.

The sequence came from a man aged 25 to 40 who received the YFV17D yellow fever vaccine. The chain joins TRBV2 to TRBJ1-2; TRBD1 matches 8 bases. The source material was PBMCs, sampled on the day of the yellow fever booster vaccination. CDR3 nucleotides: TGTGCCAGCACCCAGGACAGGGTAAAAAGCTATGGCTACACCTTC. It yields the protein CASTQDRVKSYGYTF.